The entry below describes one TCR beta chain. In germline, CDR1 is GTSNPN, CDR2 SVGIG (reference sequence). There are 16 residues in the CDR3. Trimming removed 3 bases from V and 5 bases from J; junction bases left unmatched: 8. This sample is drawn from a study of blood T cell repertoires in COVID-19. On the study more broadly: There were acute and convalescent COVID-19 samples, and they came from the United States, Italy and Spain.

The recovered donors of Cohort 3 showed two negative PCRs, clearance, or symptom resolution. The assay was immunoSEQ multiplex PCR, and TCRdb's table has in-frame clones only and misses some. The sample lists fewer than 200,000 clones, roughly 80% occurring once. This sequence joins TRBV30 and TRBJ2-2; 11 bases align to TRBD1. The origin of this receptor is a woman in her forties or fifties who had recovered from COVID-19. The sequenced material came from PBMCs or T cells enriched from blood (not recorded which). The DNA of the CDR3 is TGTGCCTGGAGGATTTCCGGGACAGGGGGGACCGGGGAGCTGTTTTTT. Residues: CAWRISGTGGTGELFF.